The present entry profiles one T cell receptor (beta chain) with its context. Its antigen is still unknown. The data were obtained in a study of cytomegalovirus exposure and HLA in healthy donors. Study-wide points: While the bulk of TCR sequences proved rare, some public TCRs turned up in many donors. Specific recognition of CMV antigens was confirmed in vitro for a few chains (all CMV-associated).

CDR1 is GTSNPN, CDR2 SVGIG, per germline (reference sequence). The trim removed 0 bases at V and 8 bases at J, leaving 8 bases unmatched. The CDR3 length is 15 residues. Measured with immunoSEQ multiplex PCR; TCRdb has only the in-frame clones, and not every one. The profile covers some 140,000 clones, with 75% to 90% appearing a single time and about 22% taken by the ten largest. The sample consisted of PBMCs. The sequence derives from a man between 18 and 35 years old in good health and CMV-seropositive. This chain links TRBV30 with TRBJ1-4; 8 nucleotides line up with TRBD1. The CDR3 is CAWSVGGQGAEKLFF. CDR3 DNA: TGTGCCTGGAGTGTAGGAGGGCAGGGGGCAGAAAAACTGTTTTTT. The whole variable domain, filled in from reference TRBV30 and TRBJ1-4, reads SQTIHQWPATLVQPVGSPLSLECTVEGTSNPNLYWYRQAAGRGLQLLFYSVGIGQISSEVPQNLSASRPQDRQFILSSKKLLLSDSGFYLCAWSVGGQGAEKLFFGSGTQLSVL.